The T cell receptor beta chain described here comes from a study of blood T cell repertoires in COVID-19. TCRdb keeps only in-frame clones here, not all; method: immunoSEQ multiplex PCR. The sample comprises roughly 330,000 clones, about 83% of which are singletons, and approximately 1.5% rests with the top ten. This CDR3 spans 13 amino acids. Germline V CDR1 and CDR2: SGHTA, FQGTGA. V was trimmed by 1 base and J by 5 bases, leaving 8 bases between them. This clone was counted a few times. The clonotype comes from a woman aged 45 to 65 with acute or convalescent COVID-19. V is TRBV7-3 and J is TRBJ2-5; a possible D gene is TRBD1 (5 bases). The sample was peripheral blood. The CDR3 nucleotides read TGTGCCAGCAGCTTAAGCAGGGATGAGACCCAGTACTTC. Its protein product is CASSLSRDETQYF.